These 14 T cell receptor beta chains share one sample of origin, sequenced in a study of tumor and adjacent non-tumor tissue in lung cancer. Three rounds of nested PCR, following a modified ARM-PCR protocol, produced the TCRbeta library. TCRdb redid the calling of the multiplex PCR reads with MiXCR, one entry per CDR3 protein. Of about 75,000 distinct CDR3 sequences listed, roughly 80% are singletons. This sample's RNA came from whole unsorted tissue. The source material was lung tumor tissue. The receptor set was obtained from a woman in her forties or fifties with non-small cell lung cancer.

This clonotype rates as medium-sized. The chain couples TRBV29-1 to TRBJ2-3; TRBD1 matches 7 bases. V lost 2 bases and J lost 1; bases outside the gene matches: 3. Germline CDR1 is SQVTM and CDR2 is ANQGSEA. This CDR3 is built from 14 residues. CDR3 protein: CSVEPTGRTDTQYF. CDR3 nucleotide sequence: TGCAGCGTTGAACCGACAGGGCGCACAGATACGCAGTATTTT.

Comments on this clonotype: One end of the junction fails to match germline, which may point to a read error. The chain is built from TRBV11-2 and TRBJ2-5; a possible D gene is TRBD1 (6 bases). Germline V gene sequence: CDR1 SGHAT, CDR2 FQNNGV. The CDR3 is 11 residues long. CDR3 sequence: CASSPVGTQYF. CDR3 sequence (DNA): TGCGCCAGCAGCCCCGTGGGGACACAGTACTTC.

About this clonotype: Germline and junction disagree at one end, which may indicate a read error. The V call is TRBV10-2, the J call TRBJ2-7, with no clear D. The germline V gene has CDR1 WSHSY and CDR2 SAAADI. The CDR3 totals 14 residues. Written as DNA, the CDR3 is TGCGCCACCCGAGACACATATTCCTCCTACGTGCAGTACTTC. It specifies CATRDTYSSYVQYF.

Turning to this clonotype: A read error may account for a junction end that differs from germline. The chain is built from TRBV28 and TRBJ2-1; D may match TRBD1 or TRBD2 (5 bases each). Germline V gene lookup returns CDR1 MDHEN and CDR2 SYDVKM. There are 13 residues in the CDR3. CDR3 in DNA: TGTACCAGCAGTCGAGGGACCTACAATGAGCAGTTTTTC. It codes for CTSSRGTYNEQFF.

This clonotype was seen repeatedly, ten times or more. The rearrangement links TRBV20-1 to TRBJ2-7, with 8 bases fitting TRBD1. Trimming at V came to 3 bases and at J to 3 bases, leaving 4 bases not matched to a gene. CDR1 is DFQATT, CDR2 SNEGSKA, per germline (reference sequence). CDR3 length: 13 amino acids. The DNA of the CDR3 is TGCAGTGCTAGGGGGACAGGCAACTACGAGCAGTACTTC. Its protein product is CSARGTGNYEQYF.

A note on this clonotype: At one boundary the junction diverges from the germline segment, which might be a read error. J is TRBJ1-1 and V is TRBV12-3 or TRBV12-4, with D possibly TRBD1 on 5 matching bases. The CDR3 spans 16 residues. The CDR3 protein is CVSSLGGWEGDTEAFF. Written as DNA, the CDR3 is TGTGTCAGCAGTTTGGGGGGATGGGAAGGGGACACTGAAGCTTTCTTT.

Turning to this clonotype: It may be a read error: a sequence one base away is much more abundant. V gene TRBV28 combines with J gene TRBJ2-6, with 7 bases lining up with TRBD1. The germline CDR1 and CDR2 sequences are MDHEN and SYDVKM. The CDR3 covers 17 residues. V lost 2 bases to trimming and J lost 0 bases; unmatched junction nucleotides: 4. The CDR3: CASSLGTVNSGANVLTF. CDR3 nucleotides: TGTGCCAGCAGTTTAGGGACAGTCAACTCTGGGGCCAACGTCCTGACTTTC.

Points on this clonotype: The conserved phenylalanine or tryptophan normally closing the CDR3 is absent here, so this likely arose from a read error. The rearrangement joins TRBV6-6 to TRBJ2-3; weak D call: TRBD1 (6 bases). The CDR3 has 14 amino acids. Germline values: CDR1 MNHNY, CDR2 SVGAGI (reference sequence). The CDR3 spells CVSSVQGHTDTQYL. CDR3 sequence (DNA): TGTGTCAGCAGTGTCCAGGGACACACAGATACGCAGTATCTT.

About this clonotype itself: Just one base apart from a much larger clone, this may be a read error. V and J are TRBV20-1 and TRBJ2-5; D is uncertain. CDR1 is DFQATT and CDR2 is SNEGSKA in the germline V gene (reference sequence). The CDR3 is 12 amino acids. CDR3 DNA sequence: TGCAGTGCTAGTACCTGGGGTGAGACCCAGCACTTC. This gives the protein CSASTWGETQHF.

As concerns this clonotype: A read error is possible here, since a much larger clone lies one base away. V gene TRBV24-1 combines with J gene TRBJ2-1; 9 bases fit TRBD2. Germline loops: CDR1 KGHDR, CDR2 SFDVKD. Losses at the gene ends were 3 bases for V and 5 bases for J; bases not matched to a gene: 13. The CDR3 is 18 amino acids. This CDR3 reads CATSDRFRISGSNNEQFF. The DNA for the CDR3 is TGTGCCACCAGTGATCGCTTTAGGATTAGCGGGAGTAACAATGAGCAGTTCTTC.

A word on this clonotype: One end of the junction is discordant with germline, which a read error may explain. This sequence joins TRBV6-6 and TRBJ1-4; D gene ambiguous. This CDR3 is built from 14 residues. Germline V gene lookup returns CDR1 MNHNY and CDR2 SVGAGI (reference sequence). The CDR3: CVSTPGPQAEKPFF. CDR3 in DNA: TGTGTCAGCACTCCGGGCCCCCAGGCCGAAAAACCGTTTTTT.

As to this clonotype: Compared with germline, one end of the junction differs, possibly owing to a read error. V and J are TRBV6-1 and TRBJ2-7; maybe TRBD1 (5 bases). The germline gives CDR1 MNHNS, CDR2 SASEGT. This CDR3 comprises 13 residues. The CDR3 region has the DNA TGCGCCAGCAGACACAGGATGGGCTCCGAGCAGTACTTC. This codes for CASRHRMGSEQYF.

The chain links TRBV28 to TRBJ1-5; possibly TRBD1 for D (5 bases). V was pared by 6 bases and J by 0 bases, with 15 bases between. Germline values: CDR1 MDHEN, CDR2 SYDVKM. CDR3 length: 16 residues. This chain's CDR3 is CASRADRDFSNQPQHF. The CDR3 nucleotides are TGTGCCAGCAGGGCTGACAGAGACTTTAGCAATCAGCCCCAGCATTTT.

On this clonotype itself: Since a much larger clone is just one base distant, this may be a read error. The chain employs TRBV28 and TRBJ2-7, with no clear D. Per the germline V gene, CDR1 is MDHEN and CDR2 is SYDVKM. This CDR3 region has 12 residues. As DNA, the CDR3 is TGTGTCAGCAGTTTATTAAAGTCCGAGCAGTACTTC. Translating gives CVSSLLKSEQYF. Full variable domain (rest looked up from reference TRBV28 and TRBJ2-7): DVKVTQSSRYLVKRTGEKVFLECVQDMDHENMFWYRQDPGLGLRLIYFSYDVKMKEKGDIPEGYSVSREKKERFSLILESASTNQTSMYLCVSSLLKSEQYFGPGTRLTVT.